This is a list of T cell receptor beta chains from one sample in a study of PD-1 and CTLA-4 blockade in melanoma. TCRdb's copy holds only in-frame clones and misses some; the assay was immunoSEQ multiplex PCR. This table has roughly 30,000 clones, 88% appearing once. The input for sequencing was CD8+ T cells from peripheral blood, taken from a patient given anti-PD-1 treatment. The source of these receptors is a human donor with melanoma. Both conserved end residues are part of each CDR3. The order of the fields is V gene, J gene, D gene, clone size, CDR3 length, CDR3 DNA, CDR3 protein. The D gene is left open where the match is weak. A clone size is listed for some rows: how often the clone was seen (once, few, many), or a class if it is expanded.

V: TRBV27
J: TRBJ2-1
D: TRBD2
size: NA
length: 13
DNA: TGTGCCAGCAGTTCGGGACTAGCAGATGAGCAGTTCTTC
CDR3: CASSSGLADEQFF

V: TRBV7-3
J: TRBJ1-2
D: TRBD1
size: once
length: 17
DNA: TGTGCCAGCAGCTTGTCCGCTGTCGGCAGGGGGGTGTATGGCTACACCTTC
CDR3: CASSLSAVGRGVYGYTF

V: TRBV30
J: TRBJ2-7
D: TRBD2
size: NA
length: 14
DNA: TGTGCCTGGAGTAAAGCGGGGTTGGGCTACGAGCAGTACTTC
CDR3: CAWSKAGLGYEQYF

V: TRBV7-3
J: TRBJ2-5
D: TRBD2
size: NA
length: 14
DNA: TGTGCCAGCAGCTCGGGACTAGATAGCGAGACCCAGTACTTC
CDR3: CASSSGLDSETQYF

V: TRBV4-1
J: TRBJ2-4
D: TRBD2
size: NA
length: 17
DNA: TGCGCCAGCAGCCACCCCTGGCGGGGGGGCTCCAAAAACATTCAGTACTTC
CDR3: CASSHPWRGGSKNIQYF

V: TRBV6-5
J: TRBJ1-1
D: NA
size: NA
length: 14
DNA: TGTGGGGTCCGGCCAGGGTTCGACCACACTGAAGCTTTCTTT
CDR3: CGVRPGFDHTEAFF

V: TRBV18
J: TRBJ2-3
D: TRBD2
size: NA
length: 17
DNA: TGTGCCAGCTCACCCGGCCCTAGCGGGGGGGCGGAAGATACGCAGTATTTT
CDR3: CASSPGPSGGAEDTQYF

V: TRBV28
J: TRBJ1-5
D: NA
size: once
length: 15
DNA: TGTGCCAGCAGTGTTTCACGGAATAGCAATCAGCCCCAGCATTTT
CDR3: CASSVSRNSNQPQHF

V: TRBV7-9
J: TRBJ1-2
D: NA
size: NA
length: 13
DNA: TGTGCCAGCTCCCTCCCGACCATCTATGGCTACACCTTC
CDR3: CASSLPTIYGYTF

V: TRBV4-1
J: TRBJ1-2
D: NA
size: once
length: 12
DNA: TGCGCCAGCAGCCAAGATGGGAGCGGCTACACCTTC
CDR3: CASSQDGSGYTF

V: TRBV19
J: TRBJ2-5
D: NA
size: NA
length: 14
DNA: TGTGCCAGTAGTATAGTAGCTTGGCAAGAGACCCAGTACTTC
CDR3: CASSIVAWQETQYF

V: TRBV4-3
J: TRBJ1-1
D: NA
size: NA
length: 13
DNA: TGCGCCAGCAGTGGGGGCTTGAACACTGAAGCTTTCTTT
CDR3: CASSGGLNTEAFF

V: TRBV6-5
J: TRBJ1-2
D: NA
size: NA
length: 12
DNA: TGTGCCACCTCGACGGGAAACTATGGCTACACCTTC
CDR3: CATSTGNYGYTF

V: TRBV5-6
J: TRBJ2-4
D: TRBD1
size: NA
length: 15
DNA: TGTGCCAGCAGCGAATGGACAGGTGAAAAAGACATTCAGTACTTC
CDR3: CASSEWTGEKDIQYF

V: TRBV9
J: TRBJ2-4
D: TRBD1
size: NA
length: 14
DNA: TGTGCCAGCAGCTTCCGGGACAGGGGGCTAGATCAGTACTTC
CDR3: CASSFRDRGLDQYF